This TCR beta chain was identified in a study of T cells in Graves' hyperthyroidism and ophthalmopathy. Fresh 10 ml peripheral blood yielded PBMCs. Of note for this clonotype: Its antigen is unidentified.

Findings of the study overall: Most clonotypes expanded in thyroid above 0.001 were likewise present in blood.

RNA transcripts were the template for amplifying TCR beta CDR3 regions. The HTBI primer set was used in a first-round RT-PCR of the TCR CDR3. MiXCR, applied by TCRdb to the multiplex PCR reads, yields one record per CDR3 protein. This table has tens of thousands of distinct CDR3 sequences, roughly 49% appearing once. CDR3 length: 14 amino acids. Germline V gene lookup returns CDR1 DFQATT and CDR2 SNEGSKA (reference sequence). V was cut by 3 bases and J by 10 bases, with 18 bases left in between. Input material: blood. The sequence derives from a woman aged 50 to 60 with Graves' hyperthyroidism that later progressed to Graves' ophthalmopathy. V is TRBV20-1 and J is TRBJ1-4; a weak D match, TRBD1 (6 bases). The CDR3 coding sequence is TGCAGTGCTAGTACGCAGGGGAATGGTGGAAAACTGTTTTTT. Residues: CSASTQGNGGKLFF.